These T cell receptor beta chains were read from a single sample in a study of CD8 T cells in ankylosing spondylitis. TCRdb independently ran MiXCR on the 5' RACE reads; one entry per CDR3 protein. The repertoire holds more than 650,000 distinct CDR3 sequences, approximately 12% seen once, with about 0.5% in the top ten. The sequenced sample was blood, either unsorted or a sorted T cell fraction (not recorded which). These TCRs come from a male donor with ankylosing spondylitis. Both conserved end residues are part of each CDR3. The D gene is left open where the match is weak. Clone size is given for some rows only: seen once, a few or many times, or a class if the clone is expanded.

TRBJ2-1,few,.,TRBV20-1,CSGLGGGGYNEQFF,TGCAGTGGGTTAGGGGGGGGCGGGTACAATGAGCAGTTCTTC
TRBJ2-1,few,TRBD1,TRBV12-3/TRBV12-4,CASSRTGRYNEQFF,TGTGCCAGCAGTCGGACAGGGAGGTACAATGAGCAGTTCTTC
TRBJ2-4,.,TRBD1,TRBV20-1,CSAGGQGAKNIQYF,TGCAGTGCCGGGGGACAGGGGGCGAAAAACATTCAGTACTTC
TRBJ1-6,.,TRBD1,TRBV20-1,CSATGQGAGSPLHF,TGCAGTGCCACAGGACAGGGGGCAGGGTCACCCCTCCACTTT
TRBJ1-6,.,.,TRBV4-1,CASSHPLWRGSPLHF,TGCGCCAGCAGCCACCCCCTATGGCGGGGCTCACCCCTCCACTTT
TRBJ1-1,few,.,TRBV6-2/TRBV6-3,CASSYPTGRGAYTEAFF,TGTGCCAGCAGTTACCCTACAGGGAGGGGCGCGTACACTGAAGCTTTCTTT
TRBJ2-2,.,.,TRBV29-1,CSAISPGELFF,TGCAGCGCAATCTCCCCCGGGGAGCTGTTTTTT
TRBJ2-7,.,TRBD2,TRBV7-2,CASSPSTSLSGEQYF,TGTGCCAGCAGCCCCTCGACTAGCTTGTCGGGCGAGCAGTACTTC
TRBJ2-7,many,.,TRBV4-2,CASARLSGKEQYF,TGTGCCAGCGCCAGGCTGAGTGGAAAGGAGCAGTACTTC
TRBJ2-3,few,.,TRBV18,CASSQPSEGDTQYF,TGTGCCAGCTCACAACCTTCGGAAGGAGATACGCAGTATTTT
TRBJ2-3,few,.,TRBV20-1,CSARRGWEDTQYF,TGCAGTGCTCGGCGGGGATGGGAAGATACGCAGTATTTT
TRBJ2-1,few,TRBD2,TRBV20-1,CSARDSGRTYNEQFF,TGCAGTGCTAGGGATAGCGGGAGAACCTACAATGAGCAGTTCTTC
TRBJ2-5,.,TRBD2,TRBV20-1,CSAVTSGRETQYF,TGCAGTGCCGTGACTAGCGGGAGGGAGACCCAGTACTTC
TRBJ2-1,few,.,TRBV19,CASSIGIVSGGRDEQFF,TGTGCCAGTAGTATAGGTATAGTTTCGGGGGGCCGCGATGAGCAGTTCTTC
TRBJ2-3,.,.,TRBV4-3,CASSQDGLFDTQYF,TGCGCCAGCAGCCAAGACGGACTATTCGATACGCAGTATTTT
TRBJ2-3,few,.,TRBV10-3,CAIMGSVSSTDTQYF,TGTGCCATCATGGGTTCCGTTTCTAGCACAGATACGCAGTATTTT
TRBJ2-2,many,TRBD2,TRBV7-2,CASRGPGGNTGELFF,TGTGCCAGCAGAGGCCCGGGGGGAAACACCGGGGAGCTGTTTTTT
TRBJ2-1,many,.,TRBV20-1,CSAPKGSEQFF,TGCAGTGCGCCTAAAGGCAGCGAGCAGTTCTTC
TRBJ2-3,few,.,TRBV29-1,CSVGVARVTDTQYF,TGCAGCGTTGGAGTTGCGCGGGTCACAGATACGCAGTATTTT
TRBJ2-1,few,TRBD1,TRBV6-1,CASSPLGQGFDNEQFF,TGTGCCAGCAGTCCCCTGGGACAGGGTTTCGACAATGAGCAGTTCTTC
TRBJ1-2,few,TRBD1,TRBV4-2,CASSQVDRAGGYTF,TGTGCCAGCAGCCAAGTTGACAGGGCCGGCGGCTACACCTTC
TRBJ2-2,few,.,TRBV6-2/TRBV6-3,CASSYSPRGTGELFF,TGTGCCAGCAGTTACTCCCCTCGGGGCACCGGGGAGCTGTTTTTT
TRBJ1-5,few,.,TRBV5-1,CASSLVGPPGDQPQHF,TGCGCCAGCAGCTTGGTGGGACCGCCTGGAGATCAGCCCCAGCATTTT
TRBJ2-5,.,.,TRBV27,CASSLSRRVGETQYF,TGTGCCAGCAGTTTATCGAGACGGGTTGGAGAGACCCAGTACTTC
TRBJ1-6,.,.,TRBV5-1,CASSLVGQMSNSPLHF,TGCGCCAGCAGCTTGGTCGGACAAATGTCGAATTCACCCCTCCACTTT
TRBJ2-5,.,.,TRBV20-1,CSASLLQETQYF,TGCAGTGCTAGTCTACTCCAAGAGACCCAGTACTTC
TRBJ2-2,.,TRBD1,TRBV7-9,CASSLGTGARTGELFF,TGTGCCAGCAGCCTAGGGACAGGGGCGCGCACCGGGGAGCTGTTTTTT
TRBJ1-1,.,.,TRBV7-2,CASSLAFWLLNTEAFF,TGTGCCAGCAGCTTAGCGTTTTGGCTCCTGAACACTGAAGCTTTCTTT
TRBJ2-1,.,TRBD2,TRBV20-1,CSALGLAMVYNEQFF,TGCAGTGCCTTAGGACTAGCTATGGTCTACAATGAGCAGTTCTTC
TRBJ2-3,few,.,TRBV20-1,CSAGVFGGTDTQYF,TGCAGTGCTGGGGTCTTTGGTGGCACAGATACGCAGTATTTT
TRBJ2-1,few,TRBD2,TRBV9,CASSTFGSGSYNEQFF,TGTGCCAGCAGCACCTTCGGGAGCGGGAGTTACAATGAGCAGTTCTTC
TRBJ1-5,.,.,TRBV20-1,CSAKLSENQPQHF,TGCAGTGCTAAACTTTCAGAGAATCAGCCCCAGCATTTT
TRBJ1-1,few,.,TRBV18,CASSPNVRGLRRTEAFF,TGTGCCAGCTCACCGAATGTGAGGGGCCTAAGGAGGACTGAAGCTTTCTTT
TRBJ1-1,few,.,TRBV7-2,CASSRTYTLHF,TGTGCCAGCAGCCGAACCTACACCCTTCACTTT
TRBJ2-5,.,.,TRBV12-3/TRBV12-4,CASSFGGEARETQYF,TGTGCCAGCAGTTTCGGAGGTGAGGCTCGAGAGACCCAGTACTTC
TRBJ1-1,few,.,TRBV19,CASSGRTQVAFF,TGTGCCAGTAGTGGCCGGACGCAGGTAGCTTTCTTT
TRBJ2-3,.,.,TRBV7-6,CASSLGGRGFDTQYF,TGTGCCAGCAGCTTAGGGGGCAGGGGATTCGATACGCAGTATTTT
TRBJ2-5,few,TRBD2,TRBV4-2,CASSQSGTSGRLEETQYF,TGTGCCAGCAGCCAAAGCGGGACTAGCGGGAGGTTGGAAGAGACCCAGTACTTC
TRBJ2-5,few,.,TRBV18,CASSPQWGGQETQYF,TGTGCCAGCTCACCACAATGGGGAGGCCAAGAGACCCAGTACTTC
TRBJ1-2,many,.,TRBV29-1,CSPTTVRGDYGYTF,TGCAGCCCCACGACCGTACGAGGGGACTATGGCTACACCTTC
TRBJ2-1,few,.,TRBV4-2,CASSQQGLASYNEQFF,TGTGCCAGCAGCCAACAGGGCCTTGCGTCCTACAATGAGCAGTTCTTC
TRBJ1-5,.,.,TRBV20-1,CSAGGGPGQPQHF,TGCAGTGCCGGGGGGGGGCCCGGTCAGCCCCAGCATTTT
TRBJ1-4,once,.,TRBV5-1,CASSQLTATNEKLFF,TGCGCCAGCAGCCAACTGACTGCAACTAATGAAAAACTGTTTTTT
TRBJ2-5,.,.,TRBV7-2,CASSLDHSQATQYF,TGTGCCAGCAGCTTAGACCATAGCCAGGCGACCCAGTACTTC
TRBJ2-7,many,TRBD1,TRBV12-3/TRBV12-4,CASTYRGEQYF,TGTGCCAGCACCTACAGGGGCGAGCAGTACTTC
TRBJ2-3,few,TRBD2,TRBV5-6,CASTAGGAYTQYF,TGTGCCAGCACTGCGGGAGGGGCATATACGCAGTATTTT
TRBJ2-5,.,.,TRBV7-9,CASSGRGLGETQYF,TGTGCCAGCAGCGGCAGGGGTTTGGGAGAGACCCAGTACTTC
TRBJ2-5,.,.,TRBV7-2,CASSLGPRQETQYF,TGTGCCAGCAGCTTAGGTCCTAGACAAGAGACCCAGTACTTC
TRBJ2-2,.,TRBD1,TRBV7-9,CAISGTGGIGELFF,TGTGCCATCTCCGGGACAGGGGGAATCGGGGAGCTGTTTTTT